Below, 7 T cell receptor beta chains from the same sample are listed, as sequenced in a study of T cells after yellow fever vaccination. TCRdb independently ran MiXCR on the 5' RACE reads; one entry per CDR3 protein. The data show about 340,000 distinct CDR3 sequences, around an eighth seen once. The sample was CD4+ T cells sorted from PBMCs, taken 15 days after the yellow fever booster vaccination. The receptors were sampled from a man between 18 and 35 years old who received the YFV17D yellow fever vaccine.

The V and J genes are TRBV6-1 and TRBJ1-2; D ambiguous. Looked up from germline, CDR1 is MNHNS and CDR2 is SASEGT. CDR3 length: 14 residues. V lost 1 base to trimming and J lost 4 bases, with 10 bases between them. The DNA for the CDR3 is TGTGCCAGCAGTGAAGGGTCAGAGTTCTATGGCTACACCTTC. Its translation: CASSEGSEFYGYTF.

The CDR3 DNA reads TGTGCCAGCAGCTTATTGCGGGGGGCGAACACTAACCCCGGGGAGCTGTTTTTT. It specifies CASSLLRGANTNPGELFF. V gene TRBV7-9 combines with J gene TRBJ2-2; 8 bases are a match to TRBD2. The CDR3 is 18 residues long. The germline V gene has CDR1 SEHNR and CDR2 FQNEAQ (reference sequence). V lost 2 bases to trimming and J lost 6 bases; unmatched junction nucleotides: 14.

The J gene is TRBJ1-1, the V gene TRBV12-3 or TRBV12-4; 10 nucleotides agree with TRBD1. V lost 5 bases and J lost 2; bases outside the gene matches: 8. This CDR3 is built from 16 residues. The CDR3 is CASSEPGQGRNTEAFF. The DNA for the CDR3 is TGTGCCAGCAGTGAGCCGGGACAGGGGAGAAACACTGAAGCTTTCTTT.

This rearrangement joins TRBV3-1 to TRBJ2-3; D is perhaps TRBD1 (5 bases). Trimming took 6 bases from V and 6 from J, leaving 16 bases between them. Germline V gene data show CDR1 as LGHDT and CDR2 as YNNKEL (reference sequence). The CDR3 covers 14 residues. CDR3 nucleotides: TGTGCCAGCAGTTCCAGGGATTACCCGGATACGCAGTATTTT. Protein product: CASSSRDYPDTQYF.

CDR3 DNA: TGTGCCAGCAGTTACTCGATGGCCAGAGCCTATGGCTACACCTTC. The encoded protein is CASSYSMARAYGYTF. The J gene is TRBJ1-2, the V gene TRBV6-5; D is ambiguous. Looked up from germline, CDR1 is MNHEY and CDR2 is SVGAGI. This CDR3 region has 15 residues. The V end lost 0 bases, the J end lost 4 bases, and 12 bases lay between the germline ends.

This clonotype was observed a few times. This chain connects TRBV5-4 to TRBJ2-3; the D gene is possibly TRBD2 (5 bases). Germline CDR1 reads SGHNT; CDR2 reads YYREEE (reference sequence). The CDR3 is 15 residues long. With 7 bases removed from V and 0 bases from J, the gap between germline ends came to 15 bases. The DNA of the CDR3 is TGTGCCAGCGGACTGGCGGAGCAGAGCACAGATACGCAGTATTTT. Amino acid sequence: CASGLAEQSTDTQYF.

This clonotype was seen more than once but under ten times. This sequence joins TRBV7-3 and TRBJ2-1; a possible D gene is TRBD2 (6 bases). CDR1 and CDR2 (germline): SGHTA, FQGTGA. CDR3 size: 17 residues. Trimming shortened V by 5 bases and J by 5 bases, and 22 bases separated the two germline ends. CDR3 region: CASSPPLVGGIHNEQFF. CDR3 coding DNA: TGTGCCAGCAGCCCCCCGCTGGTTGGGGGGATTCACAATGAGCAGTTCTTC.